What follows is one T cell receptor beta chain and its context. Sequencing was performed with immunoSEQ multiplex PCR; in TCRdb, only in-frame clones are kept and a portion is missing. The sample holds 40,000 to 50,000 clones, 85% to 95% seen once. This entry comes from a study of T cell changes during pregnancy in multiple sclerosis. V shed 4 bases and J shed 2 bases, with 13 bases lying between them. The CDR3 length is 14 residues. Germline CDR1 and CDR2: SGDLS and YYNGEE. The chain is built from TRBV9 and TRBJ2-7; no clear D gene. Sequencing used CD8+ T cells from peripheral blood mononuclear cells, obtained in the third trimester of pregnancy. The receptor's source is a female donor with multiple sclerosis, enrolled in a pregnancy study. For the CDR3, the DNA is TGTGCCAGCAGCCCCCAGGCGCTTACCTACGAGCAGTACTTC. It is translated as CASSPQALTYEQYF.